Listed below are T cell receptor beta chains from one sample, sequenced in a study of T-cell memory formation after mild COVID-19. TCRdb re-derived calls from the 5' RACE reads in MiXCR, one entry per CDR3 protein. The sample includes hundreds of thousands of distinct CDR3 sequences, roughly 18% of them seen just once. Sequenced material: PBMCs or a T cell subset sorted from them (not recorded which). These receptors were collected from an adult woman who had mild COVID-19 (a few samples of this study predate the infection). Cell type and time point are not known. Each CDR3 is given with its conserved first and last residue. A D gene is named only where the DNA matches it firmly. Some rows mark clone size as missing; the rest say once, few, many or name a class of expanded clone.

>TRBV4-3|.|16|.|TRBJ2-7
CASSQMYDRSSYEQYF
TGCGCCAGCAGCCAAATGTATGACAGGAGCTCCTACGAGCAGTACTTC
>TRBV24-1|.|16|few|TRBJ2-3
CATSDFGTPSTDTQYF
TGTGCCACCAGTGATTTCGGTACGCCTAGCACAGATACGCAGTATTTT
>TRBV12-3/TRBV12-4|.|16|.|TRBJ2-5
CASSLFIRELGETQYF
TGTGCCAGCAGTTTATTTATACGGGAGCTTGGGGAGACCCAGTACTTC
>TRBV12-3/TRBV12-4|.|12|few|TRBJ2-7
CASSPMGYEQYF
TGTGCCAGCAGTCCTATGGGCTACGAGCAGTACTTC
>TRBV18|.|14|.|TRBJ1-3
CASSPRTFGNTIYF
TGTGCCAGCTCACCCCGCACCTTTGGAAACACCATATATTTT
>TRBV7-9|TRBD2|17|few|TRBJ2-7
CASSPALTAGAPYEQYF
TGTGCCAGCAGCCCCGCTTTGACAGCGGGAGCTCCTTACGAGCAGTACTTC
>TRBV7-6|.|15|few|TRBJ2-1
CASSSHYEVLHEQFF
TGTGCCAGCAGCTCCCACTACGAGGTCCTACATGAGCAGTTCTTC
>TRBV24-1|.|16|few|TRBJ2-2
CATGGRGASNAGELFF
TGTGCCACGGGGGGACGTGGGGCCTCCAACGCCGGGGAGCTGTTTTTT
>TRBV27|TRBD1|13|many|TRBJ2-5
CASTLDREETQYF
TGTGCCAGCACCCTGGACAGGGAAGAGACCCAGTACTTC
>TRBV7-3|.|15|few|TRBJ2-7
CASSLTVGGDYEQYF
TGTGCCAGCAGCCTAACGGTTGGCGGGGACTACGAGCAGTACTTC
>TRBV5-5|TRBD1|15|.|TRBJ2-7
CASSPGTGPPYEQYF
TGTGCCAGCAGCCCGGGGACAGGGCCCCCCTACGAGCAGTACTTC
>TRBV5-1|.|12|.|TRBJ1-1
CASRTQNTEAFF
TGCGCCAGCAGGACACAGAACACTGAAGCTTTCTTT
>TRBV5-1|TRBD2|15|.|TRBJ2-2
CASRLTSGTTGELFF
TGCGCCAGCAGGCTTACTAGCGGGACGACCGGGGAGCTGTTTTTT
>TRBV7-6|.|14|.|TRBJ1-2
CASSLTEMGYGYTF
TGTGCCAGCAGCTTAACAGAGATGGGCTATGGCTACACCTTC
>TRBV6-2/TRBV6-3|TRBD1|16|.|TRBJ1-5
CASSYSGLGQGQPQHF
TGTGCCAGCAGTTACTCCGGTTTAGGACAGGGTCAGCCCCAGCATTTT